These 18 T cell receptor beta chains originate from one sample sequenced in a study of blood T cells in healthy people across ages. For the second PCR, which ran for 7 to 11 cycles, a sample-barcoded 5' primer and a J-beta primer mix were used. TCRdb re-called the 5' RACE reads with MiXCR, one entry per CDR3 protein. This sample has just over 800,000 distinct CDR3 sequences, with around two thirds found just once. The sequenced sample consisted of blood. These receptors originate from a man aged 25 to 40 in good health.

The CDR3 is CASGNGGSNTDTQYF. The CDR3 DNA follows: TGTGCCAGCGGGAACGGGGGCAGTAACACAGATACGCAGTATTTT. The chain uses TRBV6-6 and TRBJ2-3; the D call may be TRBD1 or TRBD2 (6 bases each). The length of the CDR3 is 15 residues. In germline, CDR1 is MNHNY, CDR2 SVGAGI (reference sequence). With 8 bases removed from V and 2 bases from J, the gap between germline ends came to 17 bases.

The rearrangement joins TRBV6-1 to TRBJ2-1, with a weak D call TRBD1 (5 bases). The CDR3 loop spans 15 amino acids. Between the trimmed V and J ends, which lost 2 bases and 3 bases, there was a span of 11 bases. Looked up from germline, CDR1 is MNHNS and CDR2 is SASEGT. CDR3 sequence: CASSESRGYYNEQFF. The CDR3 region has the DNA TGTGCCAGCAGTGAATCAAGGGGCTACTACAATGAGCAGTTCTTC.

The J gene is TRBJ2-1, the V gene TRBV20-1, with TRBD1 identical over 8 bases. The DNA end lines up better with TRBJ2-7; the J call may be wrong. Germline V lookup: CDR1 DFQATT, CDR2 SNEGSKA (reference sequence). This CDR3 has 11 amino acids. CDR3 in DNA: TGCAGTGCGTACAGGGGGAACGAGCAGTACTTC. This translates into CSAYRGNEQYF.

V and J are TRBV6-6 and TRBJ2-5, with 14 bases matching TRBD2. The germline V gene encodes CDR1 MNHNY and CDR2 SVGAGI (reference sequence). The ends lost 7 bases at V and 0 bases at J; junction bases unmatched: 7. The CDR3 has 17 residues. CDR3 DNA: TGTGCCAGCACGGGGACTAGCGGGGGCCAATACCAAGAGACCCAGTACTTC. Residues: CASTGTSGGQYQETQYF.

Turning to this clonotype: A junction boundary mismatches the germline segment, possibly from a read error. The chain combines TRBV12-3 or TRBV12-4 with TRBJ2-1; D might be TRBD2 (5 bases). The better agreement between TRBJ2-7 and the DNA end casts doubt on the J call. This CDR3 spans 13 amino acids. The CDR3 nucleotides are TGTGCCTGCAGTTGGGAGTCCTACAATGAGCAGTACTTC. It codes for CACSWESYNEQYF.

The chain employs TRBV9 and TRBJ2-1; TRBD2 matches at 7 bases. V lost 4 bases, J lost 6 bases, and 13 bases stayed unmatched. The CDR3 spans 16 residues. Germline values: CDR1 SGDLS, CDR2 YYNGEE. CDR3 DNA sequence: TGTGCCAGCAGCCCCCCGACTAGCTTATTTGCCAATGAGCAGTTCTTC. Protein: CASSPPTSLFANEQFF.

The V and J genes are TRBV29-1 and TRBJ1-2; 7 bases map to TRBD1. Germline V gene lookup returns CDR1 SQVTM and CDR2 ANQGSEA. The CDR3 has 14 amino acids. The trim removed 5 bases at V and 2 bases at J, leaving 8 bases unmatched. CDR3 in amino acids: CSVRRGTENYGYTF. CDR3 bases: TGCAGCGTTAGAAGAGGGACAGAAAACTATGGCTACACCTTC.

This clonotype has just a few counts. The rearrangement links TRBV28 to TRBJ2-5; 10 nucleotides agree with TRBD1. The V and J ends lost 5 bases and 1 base, in that order; junction bases with no gene match: 4. The length of the CDR3 is 15 residues. CDR1 MDHEN and CDR2 SYDVKM come from the germline V gene. The CDR3 spells CASSPGTGVQETQYF. Here the CDR3 DNA reads TGTGCCAGCAGTCCCGGGACAGGGGTCCAAGAGACCCAGTACTTC.

The J gene is TRBJ1-2, the V gene TRBV21-1. TRBV21-1 is a known pseudogene. This CDR3 has 16 amino acids. The chain's CDR3 is CASSKDSGTANYGYTF. The CDR3 nucleotides read TGTGCCAGCAGCAAAGATTCCGGGACTGCTAACTATGGCTACACCTTC.

The chain has TRBV2 and TRBJ2-5; D gene uncertain. The CDR3 spans 12 residues. V was clipped by 6 bases and J by 4 bases, with 9 bases between them. The V gene's germline CDR1 is SNHLY and CDR2 FYNNEI. CDR3 in DNA: TGTGCCAGCAGCGAGGTACGAGAGACCCAGTACTTC. This gives the protein CASSEVRETQYF.

The chain employs TRBV29-1 and TRBJ2-5; 8 bases are a match to TRBD1. CDR1 is SQVTM, CDR2 ANQGSEA, per germline. The V segment lost 1 base and the J segment 5 bases; nucleotides outside the gene matches: 6. CDR3 length: 14 residues. Here the CDR3 reads CSVEGGTGGETQYF. CDR3 bases: TGCAGCGTTGAAGGGGGGACAGGTGGCGAGACCCAGTACTTC.

The chain links TRBV11-2 to TRBJ2-7; D assignment may be TRBD1 or TRBD2 (6 bases each). From germline, CDR1 is SGHAT and CDR2 FQNNGV. Trimming shortened V by 3 bases and J by 2 bases, and 17 bases separated the two germline ends. The CDR3 has 16 residues. The CDR3 nucleotides are TGTGCCAGCAGCTTCCTAGGGGGAGGAAATACCTACGAGCAGTACTTC. This sequence encodes CASSFLGGGNTYEQYF.

The chain uses TRBV4-3 and TRBJ2-3, with 7 bases lining up with TRBD2. Germline V gene sequence: CDR1 LGHNA, CDR2 YSLEER. V gave up 0 bases and J gave up 2 bases; unmatched junction bases: 11. This CDR3 contains 18 residues. The CDR3, as DNA: TGCGCCAGCAGCCAAGAAGGCGCCAGCGGGGCCTTCACAGATACGCAGTATTTT. Amino acids: CASSQEGASGAFTDTQYF.

The chain couples TRBV11-1 to TRBJ2-3; TRBD1 aligns across 10 bases. J was trimmed by 3 bases and V by 5 bases; bases with no gene match: 8. The CDR3 extends over 16 amino acids. Germline V gives CDR1 SGHAT, CDR2 FQDESV (reference sequence). The CDR3 loop is CASSPWDRGRTDTQYF. The CDR3 DNA follows: TGTGCCAGCAGCCCCTGGGACAGGGGTAGAACAGATACGCAGTATTTT.

The chain carries TRBV5-5 and TRBJ2-7, with 8 bases lining up with TRBD1. CDR3 length: 16 amino acids. Per the germline V gene, CDR1 is SGHKS and CDR2 is YYEKEE (reference sequence). Germline trimming cut 4 bases from V and 4 bases from J; bases unmatched to any gene: 13. The CDR3 coding sequence is TGTGCCAGCAGCCAACGTCCCGGGACAGGTTGGTACGAGCAGTACTTC. Protein sequence: CASSQRPGTGWYEQYF. The whole variable domain, remainder taken from reference TRBV5-5 and TRBJ2-7, is DAGVTQSPTHLIKTRGQQVTLRCSPISGHKSVSWYQQVLGQGPQFIFQYYEKEERGRGNFPDRFSARQFPNYSSELNVNALLLGDSALYLCASSQRPGTGWYEQYFGPGTRLTVT.

On this clonotype: A much larger clone differs from this one at a single base, so this may be a read error. V and J are TRBV15 and TRBJ2-4, with D possibly TRBD1 on 6 matching bases. Germline V gene data show CDR1 as LNHNV and CDR2 as YYDKDF (reference sequence). This CDR3 has 15 amino acids. CDR3 residues: CATSRDKQGRNIRYF. The CDR3 coding sequence is TGTGCCACCAGCAGAGATAAACAGGGAAGGAACATTCGGTACTTC.

The chain recombines TRBV6-6 with TRBJ1-5; TRBD1 agrees at 10 bases. The CDR3 is made up of 15 amino acids. V was clipped by 4 bases and J by 4 bases; unmatched bases: 4. Germline lookup yields CDR1 MNHNY and CDR2 SVGAGI (reference sequence). The CDR3 nucleotides are TGTGCCAGCAGTTTCGGACAGGGGGGAAATCAGCCCCAGCATTTT. It translates to CASSFGQGGNQPQHF.

This clonotype was counted a single time. J is TRBJ2-6 and V is TRBV29-1; D remains unclear. The germline V gene encodes CDR1 SQVTM and CDR2 ANQGSEA. The CDR3 has 14 amino acids. Trimming cost V 3 bases and J 2 bases, with 8 bases left between them. In nucleotides, the CDR3 is TGCAGCGTTGAGGTTGCGACTGGGGCCAACGTCCTGACTTTC. Its translation: CSVEVATGANVLTF. Full variable domain (remainder filled in from reference TRBV29-1 and TRBJ2-6): SAVISQKPSRDICQRGTSLTIQCQVDSQVTMMFWYRQQPGQSLTLIATANQGSEATYESGFVIDKFPISRPNLTFSTLTVSNMSPEDSSIYLCSVEVATGANVLTFGAGSRLTVL.